These T cell receptor beta chains were read from a single sample in a study of shared clonotypes between healthy human individuals. The assay was immunoSEQ multiplex PCR, and TCRdb's table has in-frame clones only and misses some. Here the sample spans about 980,000 clones, 76% being singletons. Sequences were obtained from memory CD4+ T cells sorted from blood. These TCRs come from a man aged 18 to 35 in good health. The CDR3 runs from the conserved cysteine through the conserved F or W. D genes are given only for firm matches. Clone sizes are given selectively: once, few, many, or a class where the clone is expanded.

D	J	V	size	DNA	CDR3
.	TRBJ1-1	TRBV11-3	.	TGTGCCAGCAGCTTGAAAGCTTTCTTT	CASSLKAFF
.	TRBJ1-2	TRBV29-1	few	TGCAGCGTTAGCATAGTGACGGACAGCACTTTC	CSVSIVTDSTF
.	TRBJ2-5	TRBV9	.	TGTGCCAGCAGCGTAGATTCGTCAGGGGTCGAGACCCAGTACTTC	CASSVDSSGVETQYF
.	TRBJ2-2	TRBV4-1	.	TGCGCCAGCAGCCAAGGCGGGGGCCGTAACACCGGGGAGCTGTTTTTT	CASSQGGGRNTGELFF
TRBD2	TRBJ2-7	TRBV5-4	once	TGTGCCATGGGACCGACTAGCGGGAGATCTGGCGAGCAGTACTTC	CAMGPTSGRSGEQYF
TRBD2	TRBJ2-1	TRBV11-3	.	TGTGCCAGCAGCTTAATAGGCGGGGGGGCTAAAAATGAGCAGTTCTTC	CASSLIGGGAKNEQFF
TRBD1	TRBJ1-5	TRBV6-1	.	TGTGCCAGCAGTGAACTTGTTGCGGGACAGGGGCCCCATTTT	CASSELVAGQGPHF
.	TRBJ2-3	TRBV9	.	TGTGCCAGCAGCGTAGGCCAGGGTAGGTTGACAGATACGCAGTATTTT	CASSVGQGRLTDTQYF
TRBD2	TRBJ2-5	TRBV5-1	.	TGCGCCAGCAGCCCGGTTGGTAGCGGGAGGGGTGGAGAGACCCAGTACTTC	CASSPVGSGRGGETQYF
TRBD1	TRBJ2-7	TRBV29-1	.	TGCAGCGTTCTCGGCAGGGGGCACCACGAGCAGTACTTC	CSVLGRGHHEQYF